This is a list of T cell receptor beta chains from one sample in a study of cytomegalovirus exposure and HLA in healthy donors. Clones were read by immunoSEQ multiplex PCR, and TCRdb kept only the in-frame ones, dropping some. The table lists 200,000 to 250,000 clones, 75% to 85% of them singletons. The sequencing sample was made of PBMCs. The receptors here all came from a woman aged 60-70 years in good health and CMV-seropositive. CDR3s include the opening cysteine and the closing phenylalanine or tryptophan. The D gene is left open where the match is weak. For some rows the clone size is stated as once, few or many, or as a class when expanded; others skip it.

D	size	V	J	DNA	CDR3
TRBD1	once	TRBV7-8	TRBJ1-2	TGTGCCAGCAGGCCACAGGGGAGCCTGGGGTATGGCTACACCTTC	CASRPQGSLGYGYTF
-	-	TRBV6-5	TRBJ1-2	TGTGCCAGCAGTTACTTTGGGACAAAAAGAGGAGGCTACACCTTC	CASSYFGTKRGGYTF
-	-	TRBV6-1	TRBJ1-2	TGTGCCAGCAGCAAGGCAGGGTCGGATGGCTACACCTTC	CASSKAGSDGYTF
TRBD2	few	TRBV5-4	TRBJ2-2	TGTGCCAGCAGCTTGGGGGGACTAGCGGCCACCGGGGAGCTGTTTTTT	CASSLGGLAATGELFF
-	-	TRBV20-1	TRBJ2-3	TGCAGTGCGCCGGACACCGTAACGCAGTATTTT	CSAPDTVTQYF
-	-	TRBV14	TRBJ1-1	TGTGCCAGCAGCCAAGTTGGGGCACCAGAAGCTTTCTTT	CASSQVGAPEAFF
TRBD1	-	TRBV2	TRBJ1-2	TGTGCCGGGTTCGGGACAGCTTATGGCTACACCTTC	CAGFGTAYGYTF
TRBD1	once	TRBV4-2	TRBJ2-7	TGTGCCAGCAGTCCAACCCCCGGGACAGGCTTAACCTACGAGCAGTACTTC	CASSPTPGTGLTYEQYF
-	-	TRBV5-1	TRBJ2-1	TGCGCCAGCAGCCCCACTTACTACAATGAGCAGTTCTTC	CASSPTYYNEQFF
-	-	TRBV5-1	TRBJ1-1	TGCGCCAGCAGCTTGTTCCCAGGGTCATCGAGTTGGGCTGAAGCTTTCTTT	CASSLFPGSSSWAEAFF
-	-	TRBV28	TRBJ1-3	TGTGCCAGCAGCACCGGGACTAACACCATATATTTT	CASSTGTNTIYF
TRBD2	-	TRBV9	TRBJ2-1	TGTGCCAGCAGCGTTTCCCCTAGCGGTTACAATGAGCAGTTCTTC	CASSVSPSGYNEQFF
-	-	TRBV10-3	TRBJ2-2	TGTGCCATCAGTGATCGGGGGGCCGACGGGGAGCTGTTTTTT	CAISDRGADGELFF
TRBD1	-	TRBV5-1	TRBJ1-4	TGCGCCAGCGGCCAAGGAGGGGGAGGAGGGGGCGATGAAAAACTGTTTTTT	CASGQGGGGGGDEKLFF
-	-	TRBV4-1	TRBJ2-1	TGCGCCAGCAGCCAAGGACAGTCGGGCTACAATGAGCAGTTCTTC	CASSQGQSGYNEQFF
-	-	TRBV7-2	TRBJ1-5	TGTGCCAGCAGCCCACAGGGAAGTCAGCCCCAGCATTTT	CASSPQGSQPQHF
TRBD1	-	TRBV5-4	TRBJ2-2	TGTGCCAGCAGGCTTGGAGGGACAGGGGGAGCCGGGGAGCTGTTTTTT	CASRLGGTGGAGELFF
-	-	TRBV7-2	TRBJ2-3	TGTGCCAGCAGCCTCCCTAGCACAGATACGCAGTATTTT	CASSLPSTDTQYF
TRBD1	-	TRBV19	TRBJ1-1	TGTGCCAGTAGTTTCCCGGGAGCCAGGGGGACTGAAGCTTTCTTT	CASSFPGARGTEAFF
-	-	TRBV27	TRBJ2-5	TGTGCCAGCAGTTTCATCGGGAGGGGGCAAGGAGAGACCCAGTACTTC	CASSFIGRGQGETQYF
-	-	TRBV2	TRBJ1-2	TGTGCCAGCAGCCGCGACAGAAACTATGGCTACACCTTC	CASSRDRNYGYTF
-	once	TRBV6-5	TRBJ1-4	TGTGCCAGCAGTGAGGACTTCTCTGAAAAACTGTTTTTT	CASSEDFSEKLFF
-	-	TRBV6-5	TRBJ2-7	TGTGCCAGCAGTTATGGGCTTGCCTACGAGCAGTACTTC	CASSYGLAYEQYF
-	-	TRBV18	TRBJ2-7	TGTGCCAGCTCACCACTAACAGGGCCCTACGAGCAGTACTTC	CASSPLTGPYEQYF
-	-	TRBV5-1	TRBJ1-1	TGCGCCAGCAGTAGGGGGGGGATGAACACTGAAGCTTTCTTT	CASSRGGMNTEAFF
TRBD1	few	TRBV30	TRBJ1-6	TGTGCCTGGAGCTATCAGGGGGCGCTTACAGTATCTCCCCTCCACTTT	CAWSYQGALTVSPLHF
-	-	TRBV6-5	TRBJ1-3	TGTGCCAGCAGTAGGGGGTCGAGCTCTGGAAACACCATATATTTT	CASSRGSSSGNTIYF
TRBD1	-	TRBV29-1	TRBJ2-7	TGCAGCGGGGGACAGGGGGCTTACGAGCAGTACTTC	CSGGQGAYEQYF
-	once	TRBV15	TRBJ1-1	TGTGCCACCAGCAGAGATAAATACACTGAAGCTTTCTTT	CATSRDKYTEAFF
TRBD1	few	TRBV27	TRBJ2-5	TGTGCCAGCAGTCCCCGACAGGGTCTCGAGACCCAGTACTTC	CASSPRQGLETQYF
-	-	TRBV30	TRBJ2-3	TGTGCCTGGAGCCCTGGAGGGGCGGCAGATACGCAGTATTTT	CAWSPGGAADTQYF
-	-	TRBV27	TRBJ2-7	TGTGCCAGACTAAAAACAGGACCAGACTCCTACGAGCAGTACTTC	CARLKTGPDSYEQYF
TRBD2	-	TRBV7-2	TRBJ2-3	TGTGCCAGCAGCTACCTAGCGGGGGGCCTCGACACGCAGTATTTT	CASSYLAGGLDTQYF
-	-	TRBV21-1	TRBJ2-5	TGTGCCAGCAGCAAAACGACAGGGGGGCCAAACACCCAGTACTTC	CASSKTTGGPNTQYF
-	few	TRBV29-1	TRBJ1-5	TGCAGCGTTGTGGCAGGGGAGGGTCAGCCCCAGCATTTT	CSVVAGEGQPQHF
-	-	TRBV6-1	TRBJ1-5	TGTGCCAGCAACGAGAGGAGGGGCTATATCAGGCCCCAGCATTTT	CASNERRGYIRPQHF
-	few	TRBV27	TRBJ1-4	TGTGCCAGCAGTACAACTCCAGGGCTGGGTGAAAAACTGTTTTTT	CASSTTPGLGEKLFF